This TCR beta chain was recorded in a study of T cell responses to AZD1222 COVID-19 vaccine. Study summary: Second doses at about 4 or about 12 weeks were pooled. Study results and caveats: White British donors predominated, females outnumbered males, and clonal diversity was possibly underestimated.

Germline-derived CDR1 and CDR2 are SGHNT and YENEEA. With 4 bases clipped from V and 6 bases from J, the junction kept 8 bases outside the gene matches. This CDR3 has 15 residues. A word on this clone: No antigen is known for it.

Clones were sequenced by immunoSEQ multiplex PCR, and TCRdb holds only the in-frame ones, with some missing. The sample includes 150,000 or so clones, roughly 85% of them seen just once. The chain links TRBV11-3 to TRBJ2-7; 11 bases are shared with TRBD2. The clonotype comes from an adult in good health. The material sequenced was peripheral blood, taken on day 0 of AZD1222 vaccination. This CDR3 is CASSSSGGPPGEQYF. CDR3 sequence (DNA): TGTGCCAGCAGCTCTAGCGGGGGGCCCCCAGGCGAGCAGTACTTC.